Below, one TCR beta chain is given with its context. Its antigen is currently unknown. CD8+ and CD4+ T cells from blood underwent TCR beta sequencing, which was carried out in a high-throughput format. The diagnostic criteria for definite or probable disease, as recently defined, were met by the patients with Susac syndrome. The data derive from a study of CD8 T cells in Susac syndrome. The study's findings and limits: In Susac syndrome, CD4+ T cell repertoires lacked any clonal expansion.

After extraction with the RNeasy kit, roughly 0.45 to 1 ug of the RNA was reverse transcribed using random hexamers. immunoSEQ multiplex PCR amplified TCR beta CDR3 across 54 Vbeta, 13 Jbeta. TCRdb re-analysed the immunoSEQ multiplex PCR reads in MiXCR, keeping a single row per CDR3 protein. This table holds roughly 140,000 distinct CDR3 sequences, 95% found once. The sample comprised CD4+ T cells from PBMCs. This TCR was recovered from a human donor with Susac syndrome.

CDR3 protein: CASSRASGITDTQYF. The CDR3 bases are TGTGCCAGCAGTCGGGCTAGCGGGATAACAGATACGCAGTATTTT. The V gene is TRBV28, the J gene TRBJ2-3; TRBD2 matches 9 bases. Germline trimming cut 5 bases from V and 3 bases from J; bases unmatched to any gene: 6. CDR1 and CDR2 (germline): MDHEN, SYDVKM. The CDR3 runs to 15 residues.